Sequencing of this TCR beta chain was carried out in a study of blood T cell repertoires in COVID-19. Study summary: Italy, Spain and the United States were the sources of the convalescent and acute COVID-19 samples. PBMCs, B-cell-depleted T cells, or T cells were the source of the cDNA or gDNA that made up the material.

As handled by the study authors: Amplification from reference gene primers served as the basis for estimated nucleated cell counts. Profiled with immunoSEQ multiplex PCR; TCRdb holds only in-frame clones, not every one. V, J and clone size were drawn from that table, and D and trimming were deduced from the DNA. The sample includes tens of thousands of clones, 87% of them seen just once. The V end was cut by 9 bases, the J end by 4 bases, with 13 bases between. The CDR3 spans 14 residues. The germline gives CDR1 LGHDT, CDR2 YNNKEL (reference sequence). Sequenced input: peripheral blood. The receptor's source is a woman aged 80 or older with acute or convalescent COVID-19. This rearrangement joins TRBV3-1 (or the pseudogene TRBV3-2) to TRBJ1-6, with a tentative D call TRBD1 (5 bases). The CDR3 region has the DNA TGTGCCAGTAAGACGGACATTTATAATTCACCCCTCCACTTT. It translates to CASKTDIYNSPLHF.